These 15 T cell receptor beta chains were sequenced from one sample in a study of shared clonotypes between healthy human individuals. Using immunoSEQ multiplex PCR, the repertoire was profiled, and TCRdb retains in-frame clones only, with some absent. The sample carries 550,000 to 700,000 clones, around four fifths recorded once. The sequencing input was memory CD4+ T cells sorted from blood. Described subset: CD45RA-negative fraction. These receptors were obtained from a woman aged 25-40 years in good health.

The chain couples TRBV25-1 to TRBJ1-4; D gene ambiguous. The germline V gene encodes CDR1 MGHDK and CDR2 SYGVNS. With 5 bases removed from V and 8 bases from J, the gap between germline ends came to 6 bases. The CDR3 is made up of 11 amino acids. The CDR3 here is CASSTREKLFF. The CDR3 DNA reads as TGTGCCAGCAGTACGCGAGAAAAACTGTTTTTT.

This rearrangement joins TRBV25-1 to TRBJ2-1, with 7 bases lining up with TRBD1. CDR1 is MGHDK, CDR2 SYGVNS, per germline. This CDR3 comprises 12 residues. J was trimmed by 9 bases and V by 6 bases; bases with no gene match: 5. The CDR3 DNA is TGTGCCAGCAGACAGGGGACGGGTGAGCAGTTCTTC. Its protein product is CASRQGTGEQFF. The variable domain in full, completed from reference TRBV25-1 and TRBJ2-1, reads EADIYQTPRYLVIGTGKKITLECSQTMGHDKMYWYQQDPGMELHLIHYSYGVNSTEKGDLSSESTVSRIRTEHFPLTLESARPSHTSQYLCASRQGTGEQFFGPGTRLTVL.

Written as DNA, the CDR3 is TGTGCCAGCAGGACAGGGCAAGTCCGAGAGACCCAGTACTTC. It translates to CASRTGQVRETQYF. The J gene is TRBJ2-5, the V gene TRBV2, with 7 bases aligning to TRBD1. The CDR3 loop spans 14 amino acids. From germline, CDR1 is SNHLY and CDR2 FYNNEI. Germline trimming cut 6 bases from V and 4 bases from J; bases unmatched to any gene: 8. The full variable domain, completed using reference TRBV2 and TRBJ2-5, is EPEVTQTPSHQVTQMGQEVILRCVPISNHLYFYWYRQILGQKVEFLVSFYNNEISEKSEIFDDQFSVERPDGSNFTLKIRSTKLEDSAMYFCASRTGQVRETQYFGPGTRLLVL.

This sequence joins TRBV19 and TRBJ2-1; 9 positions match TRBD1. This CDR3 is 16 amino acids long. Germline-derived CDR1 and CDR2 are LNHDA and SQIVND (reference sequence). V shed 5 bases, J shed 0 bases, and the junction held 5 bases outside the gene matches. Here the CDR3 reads CASSAGTGSSYNEQFF. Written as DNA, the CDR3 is TGTGCCAGTAGTGCCGGGACAGGGAGCTCCTACAATGAGCAGTTCTTC.

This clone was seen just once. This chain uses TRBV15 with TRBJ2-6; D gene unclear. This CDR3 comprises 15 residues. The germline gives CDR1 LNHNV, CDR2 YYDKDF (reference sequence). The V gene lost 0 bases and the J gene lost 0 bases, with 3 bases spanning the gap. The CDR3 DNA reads TGTGCCACCAGCAGAGATCACTCTGGGGCCAACGTCCTGACTTTC. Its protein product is CATSRDHSGANVLTF.

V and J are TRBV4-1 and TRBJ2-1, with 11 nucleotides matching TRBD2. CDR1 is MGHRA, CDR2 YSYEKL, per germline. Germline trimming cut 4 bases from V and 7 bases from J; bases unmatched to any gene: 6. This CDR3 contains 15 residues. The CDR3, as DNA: TGCGCCAGCAGCCTTACTAGCGGGAGAGCGAATGAGCAGTTCTTC. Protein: CASSLTSGRANEQFF.

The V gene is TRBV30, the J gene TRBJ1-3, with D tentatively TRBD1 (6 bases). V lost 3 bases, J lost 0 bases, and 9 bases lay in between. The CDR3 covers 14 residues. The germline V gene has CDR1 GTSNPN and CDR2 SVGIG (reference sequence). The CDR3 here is CAWSRGFSGNTIYF. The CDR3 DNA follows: TGTGCCTGGAGCAGGGGCTTCTCTGGAAACACCATATATTTT.

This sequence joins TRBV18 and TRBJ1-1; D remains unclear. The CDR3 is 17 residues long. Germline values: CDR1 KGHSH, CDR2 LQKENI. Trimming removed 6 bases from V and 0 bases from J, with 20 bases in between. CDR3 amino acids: CASSQYNALGVNTEAFF. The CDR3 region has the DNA TGTGCCAGCTCCCAATATAACGCCTTGGGCGTGAACACTGAAGCTTTCTTT. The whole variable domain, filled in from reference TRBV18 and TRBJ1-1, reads NAGVMQNPRHLVRRRGQEARLRCSPMKGHSHVYWYRQLPEEGLKFMVYLQKENIIDESGMPKERFSAEFPKEGPSILRIQQVVRGDSAAYFCASSQYNALGVNTEAFFGQGTRLTVV.

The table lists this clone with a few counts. The CDR3 is CASSSVAKNIQYF. The CDR3 DNA reads as TGTGCCAGCAGCTCGGTAGCCAAAAACATTCAGTACTTC. V and J are TRBV2 and TRBJ2-4; the D is unclear. Looked up from germline, CDR1 is SNHLY and CDR2 is FYNNEI. V lost 6 bases and J lost 0, with 6 bases in between. The CDR3 is 13 amino acids.

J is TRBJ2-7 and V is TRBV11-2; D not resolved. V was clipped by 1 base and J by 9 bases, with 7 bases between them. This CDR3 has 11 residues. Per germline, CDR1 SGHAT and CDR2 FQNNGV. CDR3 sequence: CASSLVGVQYF. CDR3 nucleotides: TGTGCCAGCAGCTTAGTTGGGGTGCAGTACTTC.

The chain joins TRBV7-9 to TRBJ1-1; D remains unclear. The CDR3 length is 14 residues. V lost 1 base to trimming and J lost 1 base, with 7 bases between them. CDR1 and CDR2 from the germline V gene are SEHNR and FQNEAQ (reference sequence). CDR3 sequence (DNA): TGTGCCAGCAGCTTAGTGTCACCGAACACTGAAGCTTTCTTT. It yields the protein CASSLVSPNTEAFF.

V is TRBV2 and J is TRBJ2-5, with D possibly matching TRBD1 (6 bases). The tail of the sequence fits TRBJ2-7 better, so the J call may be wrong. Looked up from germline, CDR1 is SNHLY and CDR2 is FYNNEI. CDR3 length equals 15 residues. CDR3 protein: CATSTSRQAIYEQYF. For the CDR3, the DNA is TGTGCCACCTCAACCAGCCGACAGGCAATCTACGAGCAGTACTTC.

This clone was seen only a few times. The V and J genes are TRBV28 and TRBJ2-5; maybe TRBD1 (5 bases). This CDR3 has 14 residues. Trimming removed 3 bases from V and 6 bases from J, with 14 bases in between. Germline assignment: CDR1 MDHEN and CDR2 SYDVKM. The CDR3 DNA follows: TGTGCCAGCAGTTTTTGGCAGGGCGGAAAGACCCAGTACTTC. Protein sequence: CASSFWQGGKTQYF.

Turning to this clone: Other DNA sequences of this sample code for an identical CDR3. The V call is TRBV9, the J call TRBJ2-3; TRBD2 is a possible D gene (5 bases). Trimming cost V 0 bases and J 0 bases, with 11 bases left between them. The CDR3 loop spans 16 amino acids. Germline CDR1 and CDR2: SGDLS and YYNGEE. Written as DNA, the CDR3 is TGTGCCAGCAGCGTAGGAAGCGGTGCTAGCACAGATACGCAGTATTTT. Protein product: CASSVGSGASTDTQYF.

The chain's CDR3 is CASSLNLGRETQYF. CDR3 bases: TGCGCCAGCAGCTTGAACCTGGGTAGGGAGACCCAGTACTTC. The chain employs TRBV5-1 and TRBJ2-5; the D is unclear. V was pared by 1 base and J by 5 bases, with 12 bases between. CDR1 and CDR2 from the germline V gene are SGHRS and YFSETQ. This CDR3 region has 14 residues.